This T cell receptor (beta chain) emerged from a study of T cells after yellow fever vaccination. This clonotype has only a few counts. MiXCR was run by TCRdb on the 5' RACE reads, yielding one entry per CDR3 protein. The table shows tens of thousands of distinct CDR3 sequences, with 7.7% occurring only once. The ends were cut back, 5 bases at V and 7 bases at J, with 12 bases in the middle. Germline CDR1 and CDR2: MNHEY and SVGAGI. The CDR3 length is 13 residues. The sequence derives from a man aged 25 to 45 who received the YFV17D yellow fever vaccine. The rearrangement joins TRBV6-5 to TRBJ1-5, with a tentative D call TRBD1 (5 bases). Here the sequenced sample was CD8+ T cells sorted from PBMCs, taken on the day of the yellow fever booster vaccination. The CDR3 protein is CASSPGGVQPQHF. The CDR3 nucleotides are TGTGCCAGCAGTCCGGGGGGGGTACAGCCCCAGCATTTT.